This paragraph covers one T cell receptor (beta chain) sequence. This CDR3 has 13 residues. Germline CDR1 reads SGHTA; CDR2 reads FQGTGA. With 5 bases clipped from V and 5 bases from J, the junction kept 0 bases outside the gene matches. Sequenced by immunoSEQ multiplex PCR; TCRdb stores in-frame clones only, minus some. The sample has about 210,000 clones, around 87% seen once. The data belong to a study of blood T cell repertoires in COVID-19. Study details: COVID-19 samples, acute and convalescent, were from the United States, Italy and Spain.

The source is a man aged 60-69 years who had recovered from COVID-19. Sequenced input: peripheral blood. The chain has TRBV7-3 and TRBJ2-2; the match to TRBD1 covers 9 bases. The CDR3 nucleotides read TGTGCCAGCAGCGACAGGGGGACCGGGGAGCTGTTTTTT. Amino acids: CASSDRGTGELFF.